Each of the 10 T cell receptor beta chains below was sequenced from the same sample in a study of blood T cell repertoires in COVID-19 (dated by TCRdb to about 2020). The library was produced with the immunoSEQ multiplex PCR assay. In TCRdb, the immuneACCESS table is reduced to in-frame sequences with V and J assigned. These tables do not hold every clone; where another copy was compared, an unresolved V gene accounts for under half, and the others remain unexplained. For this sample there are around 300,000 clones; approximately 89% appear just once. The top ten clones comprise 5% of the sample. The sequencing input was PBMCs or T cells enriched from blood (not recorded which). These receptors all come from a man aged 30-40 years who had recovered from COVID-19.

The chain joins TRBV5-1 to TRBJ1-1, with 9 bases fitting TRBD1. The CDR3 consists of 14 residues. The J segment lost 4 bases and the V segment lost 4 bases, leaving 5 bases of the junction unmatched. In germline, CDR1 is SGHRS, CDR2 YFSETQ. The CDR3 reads CASSRQGVLTEAFF. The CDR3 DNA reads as TGCGCCAGCAGCCGACAGGGGGTGCTCACTGAAGCTTTCTTT.

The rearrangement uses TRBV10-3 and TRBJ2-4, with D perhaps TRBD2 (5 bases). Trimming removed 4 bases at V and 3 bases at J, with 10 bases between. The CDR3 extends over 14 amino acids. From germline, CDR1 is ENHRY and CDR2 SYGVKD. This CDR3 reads CAISATGNKNIQYF. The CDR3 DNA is TGTGCCATCAGTGCAACCGGGAACAAAAACATTCAGTACTTC.

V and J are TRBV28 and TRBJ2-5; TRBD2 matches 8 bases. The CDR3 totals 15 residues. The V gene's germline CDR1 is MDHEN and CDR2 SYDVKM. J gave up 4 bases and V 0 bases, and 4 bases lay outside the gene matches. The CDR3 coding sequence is TGTGCCAGCAGTTTATGGCGGGGGGCCACAGAGACCCAGTACTTC. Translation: CASSLWRGATETQYF.

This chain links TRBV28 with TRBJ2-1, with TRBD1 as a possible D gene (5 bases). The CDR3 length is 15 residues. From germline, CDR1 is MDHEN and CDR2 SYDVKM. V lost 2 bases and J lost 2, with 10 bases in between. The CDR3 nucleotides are TGTGCCAGCAGTTTACTCAGGGTTACCTACAATGAGCAGTTCTTC. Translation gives CASSLLRVTYNEQFF.

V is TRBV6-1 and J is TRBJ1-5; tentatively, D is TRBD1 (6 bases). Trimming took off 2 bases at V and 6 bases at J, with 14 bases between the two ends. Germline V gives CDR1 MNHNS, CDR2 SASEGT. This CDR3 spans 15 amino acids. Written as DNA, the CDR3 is TGTGCCAGCAGTGAACCGGTGTGGGGGCTTCAGCCCCAGCATTTT. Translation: CASSEPVWGLQPQHF.

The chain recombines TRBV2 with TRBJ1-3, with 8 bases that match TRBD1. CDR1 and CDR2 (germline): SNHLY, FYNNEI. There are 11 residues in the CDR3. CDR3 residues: CETGDGNTIYF. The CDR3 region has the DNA TGTGAGACAGGGGATGGAAACACCATATATTTT.

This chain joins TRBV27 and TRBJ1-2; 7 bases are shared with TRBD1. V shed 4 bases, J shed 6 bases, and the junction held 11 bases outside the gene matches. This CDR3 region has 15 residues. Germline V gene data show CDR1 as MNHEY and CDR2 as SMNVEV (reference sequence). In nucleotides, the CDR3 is TGTGCCAGCAGTTCGCCCCTCAGGGGGAAAGATGGCTACACCTTC. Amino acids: CASSSPLRGKDGYTF.

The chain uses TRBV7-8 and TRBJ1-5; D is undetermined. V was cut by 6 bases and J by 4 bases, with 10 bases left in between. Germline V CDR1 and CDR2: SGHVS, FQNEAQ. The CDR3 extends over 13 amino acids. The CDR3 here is CASSPLGNQPQHF. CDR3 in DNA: TGTGCCAGCAGTCCCCTAGGTAATCAGCCCCAGCATTTT.

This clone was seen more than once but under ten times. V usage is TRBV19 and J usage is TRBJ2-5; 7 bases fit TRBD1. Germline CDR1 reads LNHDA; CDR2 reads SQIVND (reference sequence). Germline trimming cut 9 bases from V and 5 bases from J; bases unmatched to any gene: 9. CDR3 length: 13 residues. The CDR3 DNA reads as TGTGCCAGCAGACAGGGCGCAGGGGAGACCCAGTACTTC. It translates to CASRQGAGETQYF.

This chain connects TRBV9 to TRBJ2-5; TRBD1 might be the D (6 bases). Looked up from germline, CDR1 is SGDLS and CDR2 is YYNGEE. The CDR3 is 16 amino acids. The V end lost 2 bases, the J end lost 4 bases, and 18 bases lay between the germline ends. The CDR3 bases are TGTGCCAGCAGCGTCACCCCCTCAACAGGGTTAGAGACCCAGTACTTC. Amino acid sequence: CASSVTPSTGLETQYF.